This is a list of T cell receptor beta chains from one sample in a study of post-analysis software for immune sequencing data. TCRdb analysed the PCR reads with MiXCR anew, one entry per CDR3 protein. The sample gives about 160,000 distinct CDR3 sequences, 30% to 45% of which show up once; approximately 30% is in the top ten. The input for sequencing was blood, taken after autologous hematopoietic stem cell transplantation. The source is a girl aged 10 to 17 with multiple sclerosis. Both conserved end residues are part of each CDR3. The order of the fields is J gene, D gene, V gene, clone size, CDR3 DNA, CDR3 protein. A D gene is named only where the DNA matches it firmly. Clone size is given for some rows only: seen once, a few or many times, or a class if the clone is expanded.

j_call: TRBJ1-2
d_call: TRBD1
v_call: TRBV7-9
clone_size: .
cdr3_nt: TGTGCCAGCAGCCGAGGACAGGGACTAGCTAACTATGGCTACACCTTC
cdr3_aa: CASSRGQGLANYGYTF

j_call: TRBJ2-5
d_call: TRBD1
v_call: TRBV7-3
clone_size: .
cdr3_nt: TGTGCCAGCAGCTTCTCGACAGGGGAGCAGTACTTC
cdr3_aa: CASSFSTGEQYF

j_call: TRBJ1-1
d_call: TRBD1
v_call: TRBV6-6
clone_size: .
cdr3_nt: TGTGCCAGCAGGCCCGGGAGCTCAGGGGGGGCTTTCTTT
cdr3_aa: CASRPGSSGGAFF

j_call: TRBJ2-1
d_call: .
v_call: TRBV6-5
clone_size: once
cdr3_nt: TGTGCCAGCAGGGAGACTGGGAGACACAATGAGCAGTTCTTC
cdr3_aa: CASRETGRHNEQFF

j_call: TRBJ2-7
d_call: .
v_call: TRBV29-1
clone_size: few
cdr3_nt: TGCAGCGTTTGGTTTGGGGGTAGTTACGAGCAGTACTTC
cdr3_aa: CSVWFGGSYEQYF

j_call: TRBJ2-1
d_call: .
v_call: TRBV5-1
clone_size: .
cdr3_nt: TGCGCCAGCAGTCACAGGGCGTTTGAGCAGTTCTTC
cdr3_aa: CASSHRAFEQFF

j_call: TRBJ1-2
d_call: TRBD1
v_call: TRBV6-6
clone_size: .
cdr3_nt: TGTGCCAGCAGGACCGGGACAGGGGACGGCTACACCTTC
cdr3_aa: CASRTGTGDGYTF

j_call: TRBJ2-1
d_call: TRBD2
v_call: TRBV12-3/TRBV12-4
clone_size: .
cdr3_nt: TGTGCCAGCAGCCCCGGGACTAGCGGGAGCTCCTACAATGAGCAGTTCTTC
cdr3_aa: CASSPGTSGSSYNEQFF

j_call: TRBJ2-5
d_call: TRBD2
v_call: TRBV6-5
clone_size: .
cdr3_nt: TGTGCCAGCAGTTTCCAGATCGTATCTAGCGGGACCTCGGGGGAGACCCAGTACTTC
cdr3_aa: CASSFQIVSSGTSGETQYF

j_call: TRBJ2-1
d_call: TRBD2
v_call: TRBV5-1
clone_size: many
cdr3_nt: TGCGCCAGCAGCTTGCCTAGCGGGAATGAGCAGTTCTTC
cdr3_aa: CASSLPSGNEQFF

j_call: TRBJ2-5
d_call: TRBD2
v_call: TRBV5-1
clone_size: .
cdr3_nt: TGCGCCAGCAGCACCGGACTAGCGGGAGAGACCCAGTACTTC
cdr3_aa: CASSTGLAGETQYF

j_call: TRBJ2-3
d_call: TRBD2
v_call: TRBV6-6
clone_size: .
cdr3_nt: TGTGCCAGCAGCCGGACTAGCGGGAGTTGGGGCACAGATACGCAGTATTTT
cdr3_aa: CASSRTSGSWGTDTQYF

j_call: TRBJ1-1
d_call: TRBD1
v_call: TRBV20-1
clone_size: .
cdr3_nt: TGCAGTGCTACTCCGGGACAGACGAACACTGAAGCTTTCTTT
cdr3_aa: CSATPGQTNTEAFF

j_call: TRBJ2-1
d_call: TRBD2
v_call: TRBV6-5
clone_size: .
cdr3_nt: TGTGCCAGCATAACGGGACTAACCTACAATGAGCAGTTCTTC
cdr3_aa: CASITGLTYNEQFF

j_call: TRBJ2-7
d_call: .
v_call: TRBV2
clone_size: .
cdr3_nt: TGTGCCAGCAGTGAAGGGCTAGCCCCACTCTACGAGCAGTACTTC
cdr3_aa: CASSEGLAPLYEQYF

j_call: TRBJ1-1
d_call: .
v_call: TRBV28
clone_size: .
cdr3_nt: TGTGCCAGCAGTTCCACCCTGACAGGAAATGGGAACACTGAAGCTTTCTTT
cdr3_aa: CASSSTLTGNGNTEAFF

j_call: TRBJ1-1
d_call: TRBD1
v_call: TRBV10-3
clone_size: .
cdr3_nt: TGTGCCGTTCAGGGGGATACTGAAGCTTTCTTT
cdr3_aa: CAVQGDTEAFF

j_call: TRBJ2-4
d_call: TRBD2
v_call: TRBV24-1
clone_size: .
cdr3_nt: TGTGCCACCAGTGAAGCGGGAGGGGGCAAAAACATTCAGTACTTC
cdr3_aa: CATSEAGGGKNIQYF

j_call: TRBJ2-7
d_call: .
v_call: TRBV20-1
clone_size: few
cdr3_nt: TGCAGTGCGAACCCCTCATCCTACGAGCAGTACTTC
cdr3_aa: CSANPSSYEQYF

j_call: TRBJ2-7
d_call: .
v_call: TRBV20-1
clone_size: .
cdr3_nt: TGCAGTGCTAGAGCCCTCAGGGTGAGAGTCTACGAGCAGTACTTC
cdr3_aa: CSARALRVRVYEQYF

j_call: TRBJ2-7
d_call: .
v_call: TRBV10-3
clone_size: .
cdr3_nt: TGTGCCATCAGTGGGGAAGAGCCTCCCTACGAGCAGTACTTC
cdr3_aa: CAISGEEPPYEQYF